The next 7 T cell receptor beta chains were all read from a single sample in a study of Graves' ophthalmopathy and Graves' hyperthyroidism. The authors amplified TCR beta CDR3 regions from RNA transcripts. The authors performed first-round RT-PCR with HTBI primers and then a second-round multiplex PCR. TCRdb reprocessed the multiplex PCR reads with MiXCR, giving one entry per CDR3 protein. The sample carries 170,000 or so distinct CDR3 sequences, less than 45% recorded once. The source material was peripheral blood. The receptors originated from a woman in her 40s with Graves' ophthalmopathy.

The rearrangement joins TRBV28 to TRBJ2-7; 9 bases line up with TRBD1. This CDR3 is 15 amino acids long. In germline, CDR1 is MDHEN, CDR2 SYDVKM. J was trimmed by 1 base and V by 2 bases; bases with no gene match: 3. The CDR3, as DNA: TGTGCCAGCAGTTTAAAACAGGGGGCGTCCTACGAGCAGTACTTC. Translating gives CASSLKQGASYEQYF.

This clonotype was observed at least ten times. V is TRBV6-2 or TRBV6-3 and J is TRBJ1-1; D uncertain. Germline V gene sequence: CDR1 MNHEY, CDR2 SVGEGT. This CDR3 is 13 amino acids long. V lost 0 bases and J 1 base, leaving 3 bases between the germline ends. CDR3 loop: CASSYSQNTEAFF. The CDR3 coding sequence is TGTGCCAGCAGTTACTCACAGAACACTGAAGCTTTCTTT.

This clonotype was detected many times. The chain links TRBV7-9 to TRBJ1-2; maybe TRBD1 (6 bases). The length of the CDR3 is 14 residues. Germline CDR1 is SEHNR and CDR2 is FQNEAQ (reference sequence). The V gene lost 5 bases and the J gene lost 6 bases, with 16 bases spanning the gap. In DNA, the CDR3 is TGTGCCAGCAGCCCTATAGGACAGTTTGATGGCTACACCTTC. Translation: CASSPIGQFDGYTF. Full variable domain (rest looked up from reference TRBV7-9 and TRBJ1-2): DTGVSQNPRHKITKRGQNVTFRCDPISEHNRLYWYRQTLGQGPEFLTYFQNEAQLEKSRLLSDRFSAERPKGSFSTLEIQRTEQGDSAMYLCASSPIGQFDGYTFGSGTRLTVV.

This clonotype was counted at least ten times. As DNA, the CDR3 is TGTGCCAGCTCACCGGACCAAGACAGAACCACTGAAGCTTTCTTT. Translation gives CASSPDQDRTTEAFF. The chain carries TRBV18 and TRBJ1-1; D might be TRBD1 (5 bases). The CDR3 runs 15 residues. Looked up from germline, CDR1 is KGHSH and CDR2 is LQKENI. Trimming shortened V by 3 bases and J by 4 bases, and 15 bases separated the two germline ends. Filled out from reference TRBV18 and TRBJ1-1, the complete variable domain reads NAGVMQNPRHLVRRRGQEARLRCSPMKGHSHVYWYRQLPEEGLKFMVYLQKENIIDESGMPKERFSAEFPKEGPSILRIQQVVRGDSAAYFCASSPDQDRTTEAFFGQGTRLTVV.

The V and J genes are TRBV7-2 and TRBJ2-5, with 8 nucleotides matching TRBD1. The CDR3 extends over 15 amino acids. Germline loops: CDR1 SGHTA, CDR2 FQGNSA. Trimming removed 4 bases from V and 1 base from J; junction bases left unmatched: 5. CDR3 DNA sequence: TGTGCCAGCAGCTCGAGAGGGACAGGCCAAGAGACCCAGTACTTC. This encodes CASSSRGTGQETQYF.

The chain links TRBV7-2 to TRBJ2-5, with D perhaps TRBD1 or TRBD2 (5 bases each). V shed 1 base and J shed 8 bases, with 17 bases lying between them. In germline, CDR1 is SGHTA, CDR2 FQGNSA. The CDR3 totals 15 residues. The CDR3, as DNA: TGTGCCAGCAGCTTAGTTCGGGACCCCCTGGACACCCAGTACTTC. This codes for CASSLVRDPLDTQYF.

The table lists this clonotype with many counts. This sequence joins TRBV5-1 and TRBJ1-3; no definite D call. Germline V CDR1 and CDR2: SGHRS, YFSETQ. With 2 bases removed from V and 2 bases from J, the gap between germline ends came to 5 bases. This CDR3 has 13 amino acids. CDR3 coding DNA: TGCGCCAGCAGCTTCGACCCTGGAAACACCATATATTTT. The encoded protein is CASSFDPGNTIYF.